A single T cell receptor beta chain is shown here with its context. As handled by the study authors: Amplification of reference gene primers provided the estimated nucleated cell counts. Produced via immunoSEQ multiplex PCR; TCRdb's table is partial and in-frame only. The V and J calls and clone size come from that table; D and trimming were worked out from the DNA. The table has 120,000 to 150,000 clones, just under 90% seen once. This entry belongs to a study of blood T cell repertoires in COVID-19. Study as a whole: Samples representing acute and convalescent COVID-19 were sourced from the United States, Italy and Spain. From T cells, B-cell-depleted T cells, or PBMCs came the material, which was cDNA or gDNA.

Germline values: CDR1 SGHNT, CDR2 YENEEA. V was clipped by 5 bases and J by 1 base; unmatched bases: 7. The CDR3 runs to 16 residues. Source material: peripheral blood. V gene TRBV11-3 combines with J gene TRBJ1-5, with 8 nucleotides matching TRBD1. This sequence was found in a woman between 40 and 50 years old with acute or convalescent COVID-19. This chain's CDR3 is CASSLRTGRSNQPQHF. CDR3 in DNA: TGTGCCAGCAGCCTCAGGACAGGGAGGAGCAATCAGCCCCAGCATTTT.